Listed below are T cell receptor beta chains from one sample, sequenced in a study of tumor-infiltrating lymphocytes in primary liver carcinoma. TCRdb independently ran MiXCR on the multiplex PCR reads; one entry per CDR3 protein. The sample yields about 320,000 distinct CDR3 sequences, about 50% seen once. Sequencing was carried out using peripheral blood. The receptors were gathered from a woman aged 30 to 39 with primary liver carcinoma and hepatitis B virus infection. The CDR3 runs from the conserved cysteine through the conserved F or W. Fields, in order: J gene, D gene, V gene, clone size, CDR3 DNA, CDR3 protein. The D gene is left open where the match is weak. Some rows have no size entry. The others give once, few or many, or a class for an expanded clone.

TRBJ2-3,NA,TRBV11-2,NA,TGTGCCAGCAGCTTAGATCCGGGGGAGACTAGCACAGATACGCAGTATTTT,CASSLDPGETSTDTQYF
TRBJ2-2,NA,TRBV6-5,NA,TGTGCCAGCAGTTACTGGGGACATAAGAACACCGGGGAGCTGTTTTTT,CASSYWGHKNTGELFF
TRBJ2-3,NA,TRBV7-9,once,TGTGCCAGCAGCTTTCCCGTTAGAGGGAGAAGTGATGAAGATACGCAGTATTTT,CASSFPVRGRSDEDTQYF
TRBJ2-3,NA,TRBV14,few,TGTGCCAGCAGCCAAGGGGCCCGGGGGACAGATACGCAGTATTTT,CASSQGARGTDTQYF
TRBJ2-3,NA,TRBV6-5,NA,TGCGCCAGCAGAGAGAGGGGACCTGTGGATACGCAGTATTTT,CASRERGPVDTQYF
TRBJ2-5,TRBD2,TRBV5-4,NA,TGTGCCGGCAGCTGGGGGGGAGAGACCCAGTACTTT,CAGSWGGETQYF
TRBJ2-7,NA,TRBV11-3,NA,TGTGCCAGCAGCCTAGTCCGCTACGAGCGGTACTTC,CASSLVRYERYF
TRBJ2-1,TRBD2,TRBV28,NA,TGTGCCAGCAGTTTAGGGGGACTAGTCTCCTACAATGAGCAGTTCTTC,CASSLGGLVSYNEQFF
TRBJ2-1,NA,TRBV6-2/TRBV6-3,NA,TGTGCCAGCAGCATCGAACCTTTCAATGAGCAGTTCTTC,CASSIEPFNEQFF
TRBJ2-7,NA,TRBV5-5,few,TGTGCCAGCAGTCACCAGGGATCCTACGAGCAGTACTTC,CASSHQGSYEQYF
TRBJ2-3,NA,TRBV6-5,NA,TGTGCCAGCAGTTACCCACCCCTAGATACGCAGTATTTT,CASSYPPLDTQYF
TRBJ2-5,NA,TRBV11-2,NA,TGTACCAGCAGCTTTCACTTTCAAGAGACCCAGTACTTC,CTSSFHFQETQYF
TRBJ2-3,NA,TRBV28,NA,TGTGCCAGCAGGGTAGGGACAGATACGCAGTATTTT,CASRVGTDTQYF
TRBJ2-7,NA,TRBV7-8,NA,TGTGCCAGCAGCTCCCTGGGACGCGAGCAGTACTTC,CASSSLGREQYF
TRBJ1-4,NA,TRBV7-9,once,TGTGCCACGGGATCAACTAATGAAAAACTGTTTTTT,CATGSTNEKLFF
TRBJ2-1,TRBD2,TRBV5-4,NA,TGTGCCAGCAGCGGGGGTGGAGCGGGAGACTACAATGAGCAGTTCTTC,CASSGGGAGDYNEQFF
TRBJ1-5,NA,TRBV12-3/TRBV12-4,few,TGTGCCAGCAGTTTGGGGGGTAGAAGCAATCAGCCCCAGCATTTT,CASSLGGRSNQPQHF
TRBJ1-5,NA,TRBV4-1,NA,TGCGCCAGCAGCCAAGTTCCGGGTAGCAATCAGCCCCAGCATTTT,CASSQVPGSNQPQHF
TRBJ2-2,TRBD1,TRBV5-5,NA,TGTGCCAGCAGCGCCGGACAGGGCTCCTACACCGGGGAGCTGTTTTTT,CASSAGQGSYTGELFF
TRBJ2-7,NA,TRBV7-8,few,TGTGCCAGCAGCTTAGTGGGCGGCGGGCTGGGCGAGCAGTACTTC,CASSLVGGGLGEQYF
TRBJ2-5,NA,TRBV29-1,NA,TGCAGCCTTGCGTACAGAGGGAGGTTCCAAGAGACCCAGTACTTC,CSLAYRGRFQETQYF
TRBJ2-1,NA,TRBV28,few,TGTGCCAGCAGTTTAATGGGGTCTGGTAATGAGCAGTTCTTC,CASSLMGSGNEQFF
TRBJ1-2,NA,TRBV13,NA,TGTGCCAGCAGACTTATTAGAAAAGATGGCTACACCTTC,CASRLIRKDGYTF
TRBJ2-3,NA,TRBV12-3/TRBV12-4,few,TGTGCCAGCAGTTTATGGGTGCCGGGAGCGGACACAGATACGCAGTATTTT,CASSLWVPGADTDTQYF
TRBJ2-7,TRBD2,TRBV6-5,NA,TGTGCCAGCAGTTACCCAAAGCGGGAGGTCTACGAGCAGTACTTC,CASSYPKREVYEQYF
TRBJ1-1,NA,TRBV12-3/TRBV12-4,NA,TGTGCCAGCAGATATAGCAGGGAGAACACTGAAGCTCTCTTT,CASRYSRENTEALF
TRBJ2-3,NA,TRBV5-1,NA,TGCGCCAGCAGGATGGGAGCGTACATAGATATGCAGTATTTT,CASRMGAYIDMQYF
TRBJ1-6,TRBD1,TRBV12-3/TRBV12-4,many,TGTGCCAGCAGTTCAGGGGGAGTTTCTTCACCCCTCCACTTT,CASSSGGVSSPLHF
TRBJ2-5,TRBD2,TRBV7-8,NA,TGTGCCAGCAGCCATACTAGCGGGACTCCTTTCCTGTACCAAGAGACCCAGTACTTC,CASSHTSGTPFLYQETQYF
TRBJ2-2,TRBD1,TRBV5-4,NA,TGTGCCAGCAGCTTGGGTGGGACAGGGCGCACCGGGGAGCTGTTTTTT,CASSLGGTGRTGELFF
TRBJ2-1,TRBD2,TRBV6-5,few,TGTGCCAGCAGAACTCCTAGCGGGAATTACAATGAGCAGTTCTTC,CASRTPSGNYNEQFF
TRBJ2-1,NA,TRBV12-3/TRBV12-4,NA,TGTGCCAGCAGTTTAGGAAGGGGGTCAGCCTACAATGAGCAGTTCTTC,CASSLGRGSAYNEQFF
TRBJ1-1,NA,TRBV14,NA,TGTGCCAGCAGCCAATCTATAGGGAACACTGAAGCTTTCTTT,CASSQSIGNTEAFF
TRBJ2-7,NA,TRBV29-1,many,TGCAGCGTTGAGGGGGGAGAAGCTGGGCAGTACTTC,CSVEGGEAGQYF
TRBJ2-1,TRBD2,TRBV29-1,NA,TGCAGCATTGAGATTAACGGGGGGAGGGGCAATGAGCAGTTCTTT,CSIEINGGRGNEQFF
TRBJ2-4,NA,TRBV6-1,NA,TGTGCCAGCAGTGATTTGGTCTTGATGAACAATGAAAACATTCAGTACTTC,CASSDLVLMNNENIQYF
TRBJ2-3,NA,TRBV6-5,many,TGTGCCAGCAGCTCCGGGACTCCTTTTCAGTATTTT,CASSSGTPFQYF
TRBJ2-2,NA,TRBV13,few,TGTGCCAGCAGCTTAGGCGGGGGTACCGGGGAGCTGTTTTTT,CASSLGGGTGELFF
TRBJ1-1,TRBD1,TRBV12-3/TRBV12-4,NA,TGTGCCAGCAGTTTAAGGGACAGTCTGAACACTGAAGCTTTCTTT,CASSLRDSLNTEAFF
TRBJ1-5,NA,TRBV6-2/TRBV6-3,NA,TGTCCCAGCAGCTTAAATAGTAATCAGCCCCAGCATTTT,CPSSLNSNQPQHF
TRBJ2-1,TRBD2,TRBV7-3,NA,TGTGCCAACAGCTTAATTGGTAGCGGGAGGGCCGATGAGCAGTTCTTC,CANSLIGSGRADEQFF
TRBJ1-1,NA,TRBV6-6,NA,TGTGCCAGCAGTTACCTGGGGGCACAGGGCACTGAAGCTTTCTTT,CASSYLGAQGTEAFF